This TCR beta chain was retrieved from a study of T-cell reconstitution after alpha-beta-depleted transplantation in children. A TCRbeta library incorporating unique molecular identifiers was prepared. A single record per CDR3 protein comes from TCRdb applying MiXCR to the PCR reads. This repertoire shows about 540,000 distinct CDR3 sequences, about 18% found once; its top ten account for around 3.3%. CDR1 is SQVTM, CDR2 ANQGSEA, per germline. CDR3 length equals 14 residues. Trimming removed 7 bases at V and 5 bases at J, with 19 bases between. The chain uses TRBV29-1 and TRBJ2-3; D remains ambiguous. The sequencing used PBMCs from the stem cell graft donor, collected from the stem cell graft. The receptor was isolated from a human donor who donated a stem cell graft to a child with acute lymphoblastic leukemia. In DNA form, the CDR3 reads TGCAGCGCAGAGGACGGATTGAACCTAGATACGCAGTATTTT. Protein product: CSAEDGLNLDTQYF.